The clone carrying this T cell receptor beta chain occurred a few times. Antigen specificity is unknown. Data came from immunoSEQ multiplex PCR; TCRdb stores just in-frame clones and leaves some out. This sample has roughly 130,000 clones, with around 80% found just once. Documented time point: week 11, during vaccination. Topical imiquimod accompanied each vaccine dose, which consisted of 300 ug of mutant IDH1 20-mer peptide. The data derive from a study of a mutant IDH1 vaccine in newly diagnosed glioma. Study background: Treated patients showed a male proportion of around 62%, a female proportion of around 40%, and a mean age of approximately 40 years. Study conclusions and caveats: Of all patients, around 94% showed vaccine-induced immune responses. Pseudoprogression showed no apparent link to changes in top peripheral T cell clonotypes.

This TCR was recovered from a man aged 40-55 years with glioma. The specimen was PBMCs, collected from a glioma patient whose treatment included an IDH1 peptide vaccine.

The CDR3 loop is CASSYSAGYYEQYF. DNA for the CDR3: TGTGCCAGCAGTTATTCGGCGGGATATTACGAGCAGTACTTC. The chain is built from TRBV6-5 and TRBJ2-7, with D possibly being TRBD2 (6 bases). Trimming shortened V by 3 bases and J by 4 bases, and 13 bases separated the two germline ends. The CDR3 is made up of 14 amino acids. From germline, CDR1 is MNHEY and CDR2 SVGAGI.